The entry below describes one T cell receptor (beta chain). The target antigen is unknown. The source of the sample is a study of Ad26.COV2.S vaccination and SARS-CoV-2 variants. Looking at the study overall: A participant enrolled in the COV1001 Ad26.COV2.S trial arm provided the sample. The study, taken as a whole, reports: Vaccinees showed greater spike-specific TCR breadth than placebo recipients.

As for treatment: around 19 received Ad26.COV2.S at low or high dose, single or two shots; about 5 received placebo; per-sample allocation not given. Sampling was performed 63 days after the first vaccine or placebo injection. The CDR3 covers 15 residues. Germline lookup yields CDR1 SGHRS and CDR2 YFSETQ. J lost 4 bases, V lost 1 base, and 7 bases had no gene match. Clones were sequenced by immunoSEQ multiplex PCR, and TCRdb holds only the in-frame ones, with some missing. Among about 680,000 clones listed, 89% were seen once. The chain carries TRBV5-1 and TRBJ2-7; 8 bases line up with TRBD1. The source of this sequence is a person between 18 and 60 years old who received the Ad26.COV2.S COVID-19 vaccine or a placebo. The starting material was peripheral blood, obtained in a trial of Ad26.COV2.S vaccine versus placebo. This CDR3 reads CASSLTPGQEYEQYF. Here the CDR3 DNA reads TGCGCCAGCAGCTTGACTCCGGGACAGGAGTACGAGCAGTACTTC.